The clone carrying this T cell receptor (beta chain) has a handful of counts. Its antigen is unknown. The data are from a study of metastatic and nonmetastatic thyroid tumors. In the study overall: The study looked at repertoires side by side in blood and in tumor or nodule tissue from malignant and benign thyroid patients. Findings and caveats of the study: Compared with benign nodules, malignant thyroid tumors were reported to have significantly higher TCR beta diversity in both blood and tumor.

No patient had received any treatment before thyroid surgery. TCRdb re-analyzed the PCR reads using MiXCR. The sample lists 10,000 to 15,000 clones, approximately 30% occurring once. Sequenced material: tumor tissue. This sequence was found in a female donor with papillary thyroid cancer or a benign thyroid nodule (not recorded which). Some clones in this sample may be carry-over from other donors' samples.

Here the CDR3 reads CASSYGSYSSYEQYF. CDR3 coding DNA: TGTGCCAGCAGTTACGGTAGTTATAGCTCCTACGAGCAGTACTTC. The V and J genes are TRBV6-5 and TRBJ2-7; no firm D call. The CDR3 length is 15 residues. Trimming removed 2 bases from V and 0 bases from J, with 11 bases in between. Germline CDR1 and CDR2: MNHEY and SVGAGI.